The clone carrying this T cell receptor (beta chain) has just a few counts. Its antigen is still unknown. Distinct nucleotide sequences in the sample also encode this CDR3. Sequenced by immunoSEQ multiplex PCR; TCRdb stores in-frame clones only, minus some. This table has fewer than 50,000 clones, more than 80% appearing once. The record originates from a study of OX40 agonist ivuxolimab in advanced cancers. Study results and caveats: A proportion of nonresponders additionally exhibited low normalized T-cell clonal expansion.

CDR3 length equals 15 residues. Germline-derived CDR1 and CDR2 are SGHTA and FQGTGA. V was clipped by 0 bases and J by 1 base, with 8 bases between them. The source was CD4+ or CD8+ T cells sorted from blood, collected in a trial of the OX40 agonist ivuxolimab. This TCR was sampled from an adult with an advanced solid tumor such as melanoma, head and neck, liver or kidney cancer. The V gene is TRBV7-3, the J gene TRBJ2-3; D is unresolved. The CDR3 loop is CASSLTGQGTDTQYF. The DNA for the CDR3 is TGTGCCAGCAGCTTAACAGGGCAGGGCACAGATACGCAGTATTTT. Drawing the rest from reference TRBV7-3 and TRBJ2-3, the complete variable domain is GAGVSQTPSNKVTEKGKYVELRCDPISGHTALYWYRQSLGQGPEFLIYFQGTGAADDSGLPNDRFFAVRPEGSVSTLKIQRTERGDSAVYLCASSLTGQGTDTQYFGPGTRLTVL.